The 5 T cell receptor beta chains reported below all come from one sample, sequenced in a study of T-cell memory formation after mild COVID-19. Each CDR3 protein gets one entry after TCRdb re-called the 5' RACE reads with MiXCR. The data show roughly 150,000 distinct CDR3 sequences, 13% seen once. The sequenced sample was PBMCs or a T cell subset sorted from them (not recorded which). These receptors originate from a man between 18 and 29 years old who had mild COVID-19 (a few samples of this study predate the infection). Cell type and time point are not known.

The chain is built from TRBV5-1 and TRBJ1-6; no definite D call. Germline V gene sequence: CDR1 SGHRS, CDR2 YFSETQ. This CDR3 is 15 amino acids long. Trimming took off 1 base at V and 9 bases at J, with 14 bases between the two ends. Here the CDR3 reads CASSLIEGRISPLHF. In DNA form, the CDR3 reads TGCGCCAGCAGCTTGATAGAGGGTAGAATTTCACCCCTCCACTTT.

The V call is TRBV12-3 or TRBV12-4, the J call TRBJ2-2; TRBD1 aligns across 7 bases. This CDR3 contains 16 residues. The V segment lost 4 bases and the J segment 5 bases; nucleotides outside the gene matches: 10. CDR3 DNA sequence: TGTGCCAGCAGTTACCGAGACAGGGTTTCAACCGGGGAGCTGTTTTTT. Its translation: CASSYRDRVSTGELFF.

This clonotype has only a few counts. This chain links TRBV12-3 or TRBV12-4 with TRBJ2-5; no firm D call. The CDR3 runs to 14 residues. V shed 2 bases and J shed 5 bases, with 12 bases lying between them. CDR3 DNA sequence: TGTGCCAGCAGTTTAAATGGCCTAGGGGAGACCCAGTACTTC. Protein sequence: CASSLNGLGETQYF.

The gene calls are TRBV2 and TRBJ2-3; D ambiguous. V lost 6 bases to trimming and J lost 6 bases, with 7 bases between them. Germline CDR1 and CDR2: SNHLY and FYNNEI. This CDR3 region has 11 residues. Here the CDR3 reads CASRTPDTQYF. DNA of the CDR3: TGTGCCAGCAGGACCCCGGATACGCAGTATTTT. The entire variable domain, with the rest obtained from reference TRBV2 and TRBJ2-3, is as follows: EPEVTQTPSHQVTQMGQEVILRCVPISNHLYFYWYRQILGQKVEFLVSFYNNEISEKSEIFDDQFSVERPDGSNFTLKIRSTKLEDSAMYFCASRTPDTQYFGPGTRLTVL.

This clonotype was seen ten or more times. The chain is built from TRBV12-3 or TRBV12-4 and TRBJ1-2, with no clear D. Trimming pared 6 bases from V and 7 bases from J, leaving 15 bases between. The CDR3 covers 13 residues. The CDR3 DNA reads as TGTGCCAGCAGCACCGGCGACGGACGTGGCTACACCTTC. Translation: CASSTGDGRGYTF.